These T cell receptor beta chains were read from a single sample in a study of regulatory T cells in long-lasting Graves disease. One entry per CDR3 protein, called by TCRdb with MiXCR from the multiplex PCR reads. Among more than 400,000 distinct CDR3 sequences, 15% to 20% were seen once, and the ten largest hold 10% to 15%. The same data also contributed to another study, on T cells in Graves' hyperthyroidism and ophthalmopathy.

The sequencing here drew on peripheral blood mononuclear cells (PBMCs), taken at new diagnosis, from a patient treated with antithyroid drugs. Every receptor here comes from a man aged 40-49 years with Graves disease. CDR3s include the opening cysteine and the closing phenylalanine or tryptophan. D genes are given only for firm matches. A clone size is listed for some rows: how often the clone was seen (once, few, many), or a class if it is expanded.

clone_size | j_call | v_call | d_call | cdr3_aa | cdr3_nt
few | TRBJ1-5 | TRBV27 | NA | CASIRGNQPQHF | TGTGCCAGCATCCGAGGGAATCAGCCCCAGCATTTT
many | TRBJ2-5 | TRBV11-3 | TRBD1 | CASSSGQGLFEETQYF | TGTGCCAGCAGCTCGGGACAGGGTTTGTTCGAAGAGACCCAGTACTTC
many | TRBJ2-7 | TRBV2 | TRBD1 | CASSDLRQGAYEQYF | TGTGCCAGCAGTGATTTACGACAGGGGGCCTACGAGCAGTACTTC
few | TRBJ2-4 | TRBV19 | TRBD2 | CASSIMGLAENIQYF | TGTGCCAGTAGTATCATGGGCCTAGCGGAAAACATTCAGTACTTC
many | TRBJ1-1 | TRBV20-1 | NA | CSASSRFQAFF | TGCAGTGCTAGTAGTCGGTTCCAGGCTTTCTTT
many | TRBJ1-3 | TRBV5-5 | NA | CASSDVGRSSGNTIYF | TGTGCCAGCAGCGATGTGGGCAGGAGCTCTGGAAACACCATATATTTT
many | TRBJ1-5 | TRBV12-3/TRBV12-4 | NA | CASSIHTGKAQPQHF | TGTGCCAGCAGTATACATACAGGGAAGGCTCAGCCCCAGCATTTT
many | TRBJ2-7 | TRBV28 | TRBD2 | CASSGTSGLYEQYF | TGTGCCAGCAGCGGGACTAGCGGGCTTTACGAGCAGTACTTC
many | TRBJ2-7 | TRBV5-1 | TRBD1 | CASSLATGMFYEQYF | TGCGCCAGCAGCTTAGCGACAGGGATGTTCTACGAGCAGTACTTC
NA | TRBJ1-5 | TRBV20-1 | NA | CSAIFDSNQPQHF | TGCAGTGCCATATTCGACAGCAATCAGCCCCAGCATTTT
many | TRBJ1-2 | TRBV12-3/TRBV12-4 | NA | CASSPAGALFGYTF | TGTGCCAGCAGTCCCGCAGGGGCTTTATTCGGCTACACCTTC
few | TRBJ2-7 | TRBV18 | TRBD1 | CASSSQGAGIYEQYF | TGTGCCAGCTCATCCCAGGGGGCAGGAATCTACGAGCAGTACTTC
NA | TRBJ2-7 | TRBV20-1 | NA | CSAGSALEQYF | TGCAGTGCTGGCTCCGCTCTGGAGCAGTACTTC
many | TRBJ2-7 | TRBV12-5 | NA | CASGSNGASQYF | TGTGCTAGTGGTTCCAACGGGGCATCGCAGTACTTC
NA | TRBJ2-3 | TRBV7-3 | NA | CASSLRGTGATDTQYF | TGTGCCAGCAGCTTAAGGGGGACCGGGGCCACAGATACGCAGTATTTT
few | TRBJ1-2 | TRBV28 | NA | CASSFGRGSTF | NA
many | TRBJ2-1 | TRBV19 | TRBD2 | CASSTTSGRSYNEQFF | TGTGCCAGTAGTACCACTAGCGGGAGATCCTACAATGAGCAGTTCTTC
NA | TRBJ2-1 | TRBV7-2 | TRBD2 | CASSRRLAAGHYNEQFF | TGTGCCAGCAGCCGACGACTAGCGGCAGGACACTACAATGAGCAGTTCTTC